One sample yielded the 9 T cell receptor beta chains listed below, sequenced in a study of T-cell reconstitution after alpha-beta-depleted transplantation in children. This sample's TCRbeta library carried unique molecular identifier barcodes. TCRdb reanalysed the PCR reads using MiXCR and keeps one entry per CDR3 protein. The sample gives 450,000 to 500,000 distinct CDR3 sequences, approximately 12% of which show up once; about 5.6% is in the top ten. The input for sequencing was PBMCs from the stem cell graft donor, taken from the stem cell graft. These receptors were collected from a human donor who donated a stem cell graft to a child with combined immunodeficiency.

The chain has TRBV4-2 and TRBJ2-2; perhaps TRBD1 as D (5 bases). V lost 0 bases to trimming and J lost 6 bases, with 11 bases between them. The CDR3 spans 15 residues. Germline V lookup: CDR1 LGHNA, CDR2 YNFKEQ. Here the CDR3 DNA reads TGTGCCAGCAGCCAAGAGGTCAGGGTTTCCGGGGAGCTGTTTTTT. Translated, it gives CASSQEVRVSGELFF.

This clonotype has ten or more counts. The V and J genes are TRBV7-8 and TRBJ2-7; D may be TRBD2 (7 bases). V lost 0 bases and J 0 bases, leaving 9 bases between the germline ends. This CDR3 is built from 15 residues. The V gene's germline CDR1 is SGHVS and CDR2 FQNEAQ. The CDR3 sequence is CASSLAGGLSYEQYF. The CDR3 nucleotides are TGTGCCAGCAGCTTAGCCGGGGGGCTCTCCTACGAGCAGTACTTC.

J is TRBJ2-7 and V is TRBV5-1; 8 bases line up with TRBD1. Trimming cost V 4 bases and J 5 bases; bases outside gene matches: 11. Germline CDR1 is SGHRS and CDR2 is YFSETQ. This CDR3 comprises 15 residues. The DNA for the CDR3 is TGCGCCAGCAGCCCCGCCCGGGACAGGACCCACGAGCAGTACTTC. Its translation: CASSPARDRTHEQYF.

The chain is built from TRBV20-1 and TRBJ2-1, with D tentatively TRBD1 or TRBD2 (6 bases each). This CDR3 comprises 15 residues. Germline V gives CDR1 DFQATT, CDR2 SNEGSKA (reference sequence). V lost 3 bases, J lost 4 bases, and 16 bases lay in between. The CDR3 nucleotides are TGCAGTGCTAGCCCCCCGTGGGGGGCTTACAATGAGCAGTTCTTC. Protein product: CSASPPWGAYNEQFF.

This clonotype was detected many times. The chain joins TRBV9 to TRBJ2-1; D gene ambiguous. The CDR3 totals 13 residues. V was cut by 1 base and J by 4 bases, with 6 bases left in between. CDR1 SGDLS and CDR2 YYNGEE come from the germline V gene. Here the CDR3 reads CASSVPPYNEQFF. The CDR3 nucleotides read TGTGCCAGCAGCGTACCTCCGTACAATGAGCAGTTCTTC.

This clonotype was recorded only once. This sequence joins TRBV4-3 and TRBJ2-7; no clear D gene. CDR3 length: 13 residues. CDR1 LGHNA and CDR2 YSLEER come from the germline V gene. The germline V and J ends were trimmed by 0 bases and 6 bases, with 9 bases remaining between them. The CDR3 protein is CASSQDPYLEQYF. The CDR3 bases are TGCGCCAGCAGCCAAGATCCCTATCTCGAGCAGTACTTC.

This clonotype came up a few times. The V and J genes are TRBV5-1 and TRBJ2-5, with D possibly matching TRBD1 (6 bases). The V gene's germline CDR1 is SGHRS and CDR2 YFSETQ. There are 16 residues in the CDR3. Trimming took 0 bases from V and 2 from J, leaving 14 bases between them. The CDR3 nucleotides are TGCGCCAGCAGCTTGGGCAGGGGAGAGAGTCAAGAGACCCAGTACTTC. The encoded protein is CASSLGRGESQETQYF. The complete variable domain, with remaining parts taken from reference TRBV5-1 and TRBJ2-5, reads KAGVTQTPRYLIKTRGQQVTLSCSPISGHRSVSWYQQTPGQGLQFLFEYFSETQRNKGNFPGRFSGRQFSNSRSEMNVSTLELGDSALYLCASSLGRGESQETQYFGPGTRLLVL.

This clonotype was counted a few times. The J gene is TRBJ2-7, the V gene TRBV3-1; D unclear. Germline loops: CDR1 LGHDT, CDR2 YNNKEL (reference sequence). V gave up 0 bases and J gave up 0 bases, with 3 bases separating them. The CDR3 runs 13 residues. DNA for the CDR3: TGTGCCAGCAGCCAAGACAACTCCTACGAGCAGTACTTC. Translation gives CASSQDNSYEQYF.

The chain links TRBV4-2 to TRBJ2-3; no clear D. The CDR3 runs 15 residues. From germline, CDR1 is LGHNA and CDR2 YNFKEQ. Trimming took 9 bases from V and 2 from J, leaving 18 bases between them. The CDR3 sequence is CASRTTLSDTDTQYF. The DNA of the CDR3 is TGTGCCAGTCGGACGACGTTGAGCGACACAGATACGCAGTATTTT.